Listed below are T cell receptor beta chains from one sample, sequenced in a study of shared clonotypes between healthy human individuals. Here immunoSEQ multiplex PCR was the method, and the copy in TCRdb shows in-frame clones only, minus some. The table has 2 million or so clones, less than 95% seen once. Sequenced material: naive CD8+ T cells sorted from blood. These receptors all stem from a man aged 18 to 30 in good health. Both conserved end residues are part of each CDR3.

j_call v_call cdr3_aa
TRBJ2-7 TRBV9 CASSLGTSGVYEQYF
TRBJ2-7 TRBV6-1 CASSAGLLYEQYF
TRBJ2-1 TRBV29-1 CSVEVGGNEQFF
TRBJ2-1 TRBV27 CASRLGGQGTSAQFF
TRBJ2-7 TRBV5-1 CASSLAPGVVYEQYF
TRBJ2-7 TRBV7-6 CASSLLSRAHEQYF
TRBJ2-5 TRBV5-6 CASSLGSGAGETQYF
TRBJ2-3 TRBV4-1 CASSPLPADTQYF
TRBJ2-1 TRBV4-3 CASSQDLLRRREGGLYNEQFF
TRBJ2-7 TRBV13 CASSPGGERSYEQYF
TRBJ2-2 TRBV6-1 CASEDKNTGELFF
TRBJ2-5 TRBV13 CASSQGLAEETQYF
TRBJ2-7 TRBV6-1 CASSDLGGTYEQYF
TRBJ2-3 TRBV7-6 CASSLERGADTQYF
TRBJ1-1 TRBV29-1 CSVHVATVEAFF